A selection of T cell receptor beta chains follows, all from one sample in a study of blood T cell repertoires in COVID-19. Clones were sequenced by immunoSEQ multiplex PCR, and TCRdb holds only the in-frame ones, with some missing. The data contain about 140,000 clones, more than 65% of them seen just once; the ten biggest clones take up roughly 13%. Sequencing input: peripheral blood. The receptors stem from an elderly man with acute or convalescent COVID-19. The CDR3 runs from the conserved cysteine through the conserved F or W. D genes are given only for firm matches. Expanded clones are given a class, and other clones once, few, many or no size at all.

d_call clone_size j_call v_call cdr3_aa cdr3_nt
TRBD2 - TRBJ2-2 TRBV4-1 CASSPRGPSGTGELFF TGCGCCAGCAGCCCCCGAGGCCCTAGCGGAACCGGGGAGCTGTTTTTT
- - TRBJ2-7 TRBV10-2 CASSRGMYEQYF TGCGCCAGCAGTAGGGGAATGTACGAGCAGTACTTC
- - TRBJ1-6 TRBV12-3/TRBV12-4 CASSLGASPLHF TGTGCCAGCAGTTTAGGGGCTTCACCCCTCCACTTT
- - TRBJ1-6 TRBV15 CATSRDRGRSPLHF TGTGCCACCAGCAGAGACAGGGGACGATCACCCCTCCACTTT
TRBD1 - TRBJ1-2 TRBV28 CASSQLTGGYGYTF TGTGCCAGCAGCCAACTAACAGGGGGCTATGGCTACACCTTC
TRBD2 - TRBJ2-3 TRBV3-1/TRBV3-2 CASSLSGRADTQYF TGTGCCAGCAGCCTTAGCGGGAGGGCAGATACGCAGTATTTT
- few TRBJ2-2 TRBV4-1 CASQTGVTNTGELFF TGCGCCAGCCAAACCGGGGTGACGAACACCGGGGAGCTGTTTTTT
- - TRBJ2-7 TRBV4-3 CASSQDLTYEQYF TGCGCCAGCAGCCAAGACCTTACCTACGAGCAGTACTTC
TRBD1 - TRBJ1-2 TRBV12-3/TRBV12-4 CASSLGQNYGYTF TGTGCCAGCAGCCTGGGACAGAACTATGGCTACACCTTC
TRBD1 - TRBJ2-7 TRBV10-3 CAISDPTGSYEQYF TGTGCCATCAGTGATCCGACAGGGTCCTACGAGCAGTACTTC
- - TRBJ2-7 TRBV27 CASSRADRNPYEQYF TGTGCCAGCAGTCGGGCCGACAGGAATCCCTACGAGCAGTACTTC
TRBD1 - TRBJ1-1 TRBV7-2 CASSQRQGDTEAFF TGTGCCAGCAGCCAACGACAGGGGGACACTGAAGCTTTCTTT
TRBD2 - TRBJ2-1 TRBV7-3 CASSRGGLYNEQFF TGTGCCAGCAGCCGGGGGGGACTCTACAATGAGCAGTTCTTC
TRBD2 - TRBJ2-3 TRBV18 CASSPFSAGVTDTQYF TGTGCCAGCTCACCCTTCAGCGCGGGGGTGACAGATACGCAGTATTTT
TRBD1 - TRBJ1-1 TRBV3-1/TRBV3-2 CASSRGTGNTEAFF TGTGCCAGCAGCCGGGGGACAGGGAACACTGAAGCTTTCTTT
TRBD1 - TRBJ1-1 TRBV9 CASSAGQGDTEAFF TGTGCCAGCAGCGCGGGACAGGGGGACACTGAAGCTTTCTTT
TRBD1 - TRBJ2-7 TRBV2 CASSRQGYEQYF TGTGCCAGCAGCCGACAGGGCTACGAGCAGTACTTC
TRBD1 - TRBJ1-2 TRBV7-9 CASSRIGTGLYGYTF TGTGCCAGCAGCCGAATCGGGACAGGTCTCTATGGCTACACCTTC
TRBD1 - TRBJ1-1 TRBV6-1 CASSEDYRGRTEAFF TGTGCCAGCAGTGAAGATTACAGGGGACGCACTGAAGCTTTCTTT
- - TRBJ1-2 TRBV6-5 CASTRYRRGNYGYTF TGTGCCAGCACCCGATACCGCAGGGGAAACTATGGCTACACCTTC
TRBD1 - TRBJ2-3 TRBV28 CATDRGLQYF TGTGCCACCGACAGGGGGTTGCAGTATTTT
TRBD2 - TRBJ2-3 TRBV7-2 CASSLRYGGDSTDTQYF TGTGCCAGCAGCTTGAGATACGGGGGGGATTCCACAGATACGCAGTATTTT
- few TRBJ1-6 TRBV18 CASSPDKVTPLHF TGTGCCAGCTCTCCCGACAAGGTGACACCCCTCCACTTT
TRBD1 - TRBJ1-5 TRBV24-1 CATSGQANNHPQHF TGTGCCACCAGCGGACAGGCAAACAATCATCCCCAGCATTTT
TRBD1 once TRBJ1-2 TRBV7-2 CASSPRQGGGYTF TGTGCCAGCAGCCCTCGACAGGGGGGTGGCTACACCTTC
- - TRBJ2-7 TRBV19 CASSMGPREPQYF TGTGCCAGTAGTATGGGCCCCCGAGAGCCTCAGTACTTC
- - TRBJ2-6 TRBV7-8 CASSSGGVTYSGANVLTF TGTGCCAGCAGCTCAGGCGGGGTTACTTACTCTGGGGCCAACGTCCTGACTTTC
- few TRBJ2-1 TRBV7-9 CASSSHSGGALNEQFF TGTGCCAGCAGCTCCCACAGTGGGGGCGCGTTGAATGAGCAGTTCTTC
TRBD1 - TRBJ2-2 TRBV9 CASSVSGRGTGELFF TGTGCCAGCAGCGTATCGGGCAGGGGGACCGGGGAGCTGTTTTTT
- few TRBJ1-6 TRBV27 CASSLLRDNSPLHF TGTGCCAGCAGTTTACTTCGCGATAATTCACCCCTCCACTTT
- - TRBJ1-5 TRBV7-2 CASSLTGYNQPQHF TGTGCCAGCAGCTTAACGGGGTATAATCAGCCCCAGCATTTT
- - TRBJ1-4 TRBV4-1 CASRKDSATNEKLFF TGCGCCAGCAGAAAGGACAGCGCAACTAATGAAAAACTGTTTTTT